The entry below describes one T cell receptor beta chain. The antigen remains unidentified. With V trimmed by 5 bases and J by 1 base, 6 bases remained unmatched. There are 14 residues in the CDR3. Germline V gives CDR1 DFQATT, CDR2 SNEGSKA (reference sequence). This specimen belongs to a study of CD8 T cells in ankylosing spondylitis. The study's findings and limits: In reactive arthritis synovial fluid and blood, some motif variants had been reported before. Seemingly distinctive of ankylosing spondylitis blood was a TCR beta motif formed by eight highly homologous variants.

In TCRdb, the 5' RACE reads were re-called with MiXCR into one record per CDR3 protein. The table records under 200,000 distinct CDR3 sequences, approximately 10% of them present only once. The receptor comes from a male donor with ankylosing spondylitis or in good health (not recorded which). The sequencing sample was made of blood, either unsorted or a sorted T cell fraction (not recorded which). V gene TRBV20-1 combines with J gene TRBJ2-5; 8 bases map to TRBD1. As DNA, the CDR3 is TGCAGTGCTTACAGGGGGGTTGGCCAAGAGACCCAGTACTTC. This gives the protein CSAYRGVGQETQYF.